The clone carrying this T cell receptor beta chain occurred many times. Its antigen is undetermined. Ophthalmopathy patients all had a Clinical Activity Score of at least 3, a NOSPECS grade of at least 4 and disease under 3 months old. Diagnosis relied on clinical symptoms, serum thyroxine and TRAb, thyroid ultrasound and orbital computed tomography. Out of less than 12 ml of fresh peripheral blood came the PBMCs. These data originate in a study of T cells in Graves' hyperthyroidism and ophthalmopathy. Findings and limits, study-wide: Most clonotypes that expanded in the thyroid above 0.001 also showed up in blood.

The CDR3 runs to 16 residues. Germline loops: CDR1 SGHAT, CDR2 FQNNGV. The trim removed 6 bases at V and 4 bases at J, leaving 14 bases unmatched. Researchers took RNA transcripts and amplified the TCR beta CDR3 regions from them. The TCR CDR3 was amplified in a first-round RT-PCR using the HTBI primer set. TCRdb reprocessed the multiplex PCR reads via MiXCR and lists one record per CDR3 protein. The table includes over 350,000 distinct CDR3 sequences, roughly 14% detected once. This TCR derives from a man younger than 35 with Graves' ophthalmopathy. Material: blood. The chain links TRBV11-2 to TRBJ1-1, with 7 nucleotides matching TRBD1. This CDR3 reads CASSYPGGRVTTEAFF. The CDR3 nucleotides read TGTGCCAGCAGTTACCCAGGGGGGCGCGTAACCACTGAAGCTTTCTTT.